Each of the 26 T cell receptor beta chains below was sequenced from the same sample in a study of blood T cell repertoires in COVID-19. The table came from immunoSEQ multiplex PCR; TCRdb's copy has only in-frame clones and leaves some out. The table lists about 76,000 clones, approximately 83% of them singletons, with 40% to 45% in the top ten. The source material was peripheral blood. The receptors were sampled from a man at least 80 years old with acute or convalescent COVID-19.

This clone appeared a few times. This chain joins TRBV4-1 and TRBJ1-5; no firm D call. The CDR3 contains 18 residues. Germline CDR1 and CDR2: MGHRA and YSYEKL. V shed 2 bases and J shed 0 bases, with 17 bases lying between them. CDR3 in amino acids: CASSQRMVQVDSNQPQHF. Written as DNA, the CDR3 is TGCGCCAGCAGCCAAAGAATGGTGCAGGTGGATAGCAATCAGCCCCAGCATTTT.

The genes are TRBV12-3 or TRBV12-4 and TRBJ2-4, with D possibly matching TRBD1 (5 bases). Trimming cost V 4 bases and J 2 bases, with 6 bases left between them. CDR3 size: 13 residues. CDR3 sequence: CASSSGTKNIQYF. CDR3 sequence (DNA): TGTGCCAGCAGTTCAGGGACCAAAAACATTCAGTACTTC.

This sequence joins TRBV29-1 and TRBJ1-1, with 8 nucleotides matching TRBD1. Per germline, CDR1 SQVTM and CDR2 ANQGSEA. The CDR3 loop spans 14 amino acids. J gave up 3 bases and V 5 bases, and 8 bases lay outside the gene matches. The CDR3 nucleotides are TGCAGCGTTAAACAGGGGGGCATGGACACTGAAGCTTTCTTT. Translated, it gives CSVKQGGMDTEAFF. The whole variable domain, remainder taken from reference TRBV29-1 and TRBJ1-1, is SAVISQKPSRDICQRGTSLTIQCQVDSQVTMMFWYRQQPGQSLTLIATANQGSEATYESGFVIDKFPISRPNLTFSTLTVSNMSPEDSSIYLCSVKQGGMDTEAFFGQGTRLTVV.

V and J are TRBV7-2 and TRBJ2-5; D is undetermined. Trimming left V 2 bases short and J 9 bases short, with 13 bases between. The CDR3 runs to 13 residues. CDR1 and CDR2 from the germline V gene are SGHTA and FQGNSA. The CDR3 coding sequence is TGTGCCAGCAGCTTAATTCCGCCCCCGGCCCAGTACTTC. This translates into CASSLIPPPAQYF.

The gene calls are TRBV4-1 and TRBJ2-1, with D possibly being TRBD1 (5 bases). Looked up from germline, CDR1 is MGHRA and CDR2 is YSYEKL. This CDR3 region has 16 residues. V was pared by 4 bases and J by 3 bases, with 16 bases between. The CDR3 spells CASSPSEYRYYNEQFF. CDR3 bases: TGCGCCAGCAGCCCATCCGAATACAGGTACTACAATGAGCAGTTCTTC.

The V and J genes are TRBV7-6 and TRBJ1-3, with a tentative D call TRBD1 (6 bases). The germline CDR1 and CDR2 sequences are SGHVS and FNYEAQ. This CDR3 comprises 14 residues. V lost 5 bases and J 4 bases, leaving 12 bases between the germline ends. The CDR3 region has the DNA TGTGCCAGCAGCCCACAGGGCTACGGAAACACCATATATTTT. Translating gives CASSPQGYGNTIYF.

This clone appeared a few times. J is TRBJ1-1 and V is TRBV6-5; 7 nucleotides match TRBD1. Trimming removed 6 bases from V and 2 bases from J; junction bases left unmatched: 9. CDR1 MNHEY and CDR2 SVGAGI come from the germline V gene. The CDR3 spans 15 residues. The CDR3 loop reads CASRRTGESNTEAFF. The CDR3 DNA reads as TGTGCCAGCAGACGTACAGGGGAGAGCAACACTGAAGCTTTCTTT.

The J gene is TRBJ2-7, the V gene TRBV6-5; TRBD2 might be the D (6 bases). CDR3 length: 14 amino acids. The V gene lost 8 bases and the J gene lost 1 base, with 15 bases spanning the gap. CDR1 and CDR2 from the germline V gene are MNHEY and SVGAGI. The CDR3 is CASHPLEGSYEQYF. For the CDR3, the DNA is TGTGCCAGCCATCCTCTGGAGGGTTCCTACGAGCAGTACTTC.

This rearrangement joins TRBV9 to TRBJ1-2, with D perhaps matching TRBD1 (5 bases). The V gene lost 4 bases and the J gene lost 8 bases, with 15 bases spanning the gap. The CDR3 contains 13 residues. Germline V gene lookup returns CDR1 SGDLS and CDR2 YYNGEE. The chain's CDR3 is CASSPGPRDGYTF. Here the CDR3 DNA reads TGTGCCAGCAGCCCGGGACCGCGGGACGGCTACACCTTC.

The CDR3 is CASDRQPMNTEAFF. The CDR3 bases are TGTGCCAGCGACCGACAGCCCATGAACACTGAAGCTTTCTTT. The J gene is TRBJ1-1, the V gene TRBV2; a possible D gene is TRBD1 (5 bases). Germline values: CDR1 SNHLY, CDR2 FYNNEI. This CDR3 is built from 14 residues. Trimming shortened V by 8 bases and J by 0 bases, and 13 bases separated the two germline ends.

The chain carries TRBV2 and TRBJ2-7; D remains unclear. CDR3 length: 13 amino acids. Germline assignment: CDR1 SNHLY and CDR2 FYNNEI. Trimming took off 10 bases at V and 6 bases at J, with 19 bases between the two ends. CDR3 bases: TGTGCCACGGCTCGAGACAATCTTCCCGAGCAGTACTTC. It encodes CATARDNLPEQYF.

This chain uses TRBV24-1 with TRBJ2-2; 10 positions agree with TRBD2. After removal of 3 bases from V and 6 bases from J, the junction contained 6 bases not matched to a gene. Germline-derived CDR1 and CDR2 are KGHDR and SFDVKD. The CDR3 sequence is 16 residues long. DNA of the CDR3: TGTGCCACCAGTGATCGGCGAGCGGGGGGGCCCGGGGAGCTGTTTTTT. This encodes CATSDRRAGGPGELFF.

In its sample, this clone was seen a few times. The chain uses TRBV3-1 (or the pseudogene TRBV3-2) and TRBJ1-4; 7 nucleotides agree with TRBD1. The trim removed 3 bases at V and 6 bases at J, leaving 7 bases unmatched. The CDR3 is 15 amino acids. Germline CDR1 reads LGHDT; CDR2 reads YNNKEL (reference sequence). The CDR3 sequence is CASSHTTGADEKLFF. The CDR3 coding sequence is TGTGCCAGCAGCCACACCACAGGGGCGGATGAAAAACTGTTTTTT.

This clone came up once. The V and J genes are TRBV18 and TRBJ1-3; possibly TRBD1 for D (5 bases). Germline V lookup: CDR1 KGHSH, CDR2 LQKENI. Between the trimmed V and J ends, which lost 3 bases and 2 bases, there was a span of 23 bases. The CDR3 extends over 19 amino acids. The CDR3: CASSPLVTDLAYTGNTIYF. Written as DNA, the CDR3 is TGTGCCAGCTCACCCCTAGTGACAGATCTGGCCTATACTGGAAACACCATATATTTT.

The chain uses TRBV27 and TRBJ2-2; 14 bases map to TRBD2. The CDR3 contains 19 residues. Per the germline V gene, CDR1 is MNHEY and CDR2 is SMNVEV (reference sequence). V lost 6 bases to trimming and J lost 0 bases; unmatched junction nucleotides: 9. Written as DNA, the CDR3 is TGTGCCAGCAGCCCCCACGGGACTAGCGGGAGTACGAACACCGGGGAGCTGTTTTTT. Translated, it gives CASSPHGTSGSTNTGELFF.

The chain joins TRBV7-9 to TRBJ2-5; 7 positions match TRBD1. Losses at the gene ends were 6 bases for V and 4 bases for J; bases not matched to a gene: 5. The CDR3 runs 13 residues. CDR1 SEHNR and CDR2 FQNEAQ come from the germline V gene (reference sequence). The CDR3 DNA sequence: TGTGCCAGCAGTTTTTACAGGGGAGAGACCCAGTACTTC. Amino acid sequence: CASSFYRGETQYF. Complete variable domain (other parts from reference TRBV7-9 and TRBJ2-5): DTGVSQNPRHKITKRGQNVTFRCDPISEHNRLYWYRQTLGQGPEFLTYFQNEAQLEKSRLLSDRFSAERPKGSFSTLEIQRTEQGDSAMYLCASSFYRGETQYFGPGTRLLVL.

The chain links TRBV5-6 to TRBJ1-2; D remains unclear. Trimming pared 4 bases from V and 2 bases from J, leaving 12 bases between. CDR1 is SGHDT and CDR2 is YYEEEE in the germline V gene. The CDR3 totals 14 residues. The DNA for the CDR3 is TGTGCCAGCAGCCAGGAACAGCTCAACTATGGCTACACCTTC. This codes for CASSQEQLNYGYTF.

This clone has a single count. This chain links TRBV19 with TRBJ2-1, with TRBD2 identical over 9 bases. Germline V gene sequence: CDR1 LNHDA, CDR2 SQIVND (reference sequence). Trimming at V came to 8 bases and at J to 7 bases, leaving 3 bases not matched to a gene. This CDR3 is 12 amino acids long. CDR3 in amino acids: CASGLALNEQFF. As DNA, the CDR3 is TGTGCCAGTGGACTAGCGCTTAATGAGCAGTTCTTC.

This clone was seen more than once but under ten times. The genes are TRBV9 and TRBJ2-7; perhaps TRBD2 as D (7 bases). This CDR3 is built from 15 residues. The V gene's germline CDR1 is SGDLS and CDR2 YYNGEE. With 0 bases removed from V and 5 bases from J, the gap between germline ends came to 15 bases. Here the CDR3 reads CASSVEGGTWDEQYF. The CDR3 DNA is TGTGCCAGCAGCGTAGAGGGAGGGACATGGGACGAGCAGTACTTC.

The chain carries TRBV9 and TRBJ1-4; TRBD1 aligns across 11 bases. V lost 3 bases and J lost 7; bases outside the gene matches: 5. Per germline, CDR1 SGDLS and CDR2 YYNGEE. This CDR3 is built from 15 residues. The CDR3 sequence: CASSGTGGEGEKLFF. In DNA form, the CDR3 reads TGTGCCAGCAGCGGGACAGGGGGCGAGGGTGAAAAACTGTTTTTT.

This chain links TRBV7-2 with TRBJ2-7; 7 nucleotides line up with TRBD1. V trimming: 4 bases; J trimming: 0 bases; junction bases outside the gene matches: 3. CDR1 and CDR2 (germline): SGHTA, FQGNSA. The CDR3 is 14 amino acids. In DNA, the CDR3 is TGTGCCAGCAGCTGGGACAGTAGCTCCTACGAGCAGTACTTC. Protein sequence: CASSWDSSSYEQYF. Looking up the rest from reference TRBV7-2 and TRBJ2-7 gives the full variable domain: GAGVSQSPSNKVTEKGKDVELRCDPISGHTALYWYRQSLGQGLEFLIYFQGNSAPDKSGLPSDRFSAERTGGSVSTLTIQRTQQEDSAVYLCASSWDSSSYEQYFGPGTRLTVT.

The chain employs TRBV29-1 and TRBJ2-1, with D perhaps TRBD1 (6 bases). This CDR3 is built from 12 residues. V was pared by 6 bases and J by 10 bases, with 16 bases between. Germline V gene lookup returns CDR1 SQVTM and CDR2 ANQGSEA. CDR3 sequence reads: CSVAPPGDEQFF. CDR3 nucleotides: TGCAGCGTCGCCCCCCCAGGGGACGAGCAGTTCTTC.

This chain uses TRBV7-2 with TRBJ2-5, with D tentatively TRBD1 (6 bases). The CDR3 is made up of 13 amino acids. Germline CDR1 and CDR2: SGHTA and FQGNSA. V shed 3 bases and J shed 5 bases, with 10 bases lying between them. CDR3 residues: CASSFAGEETQYF. In DNA form, the CDR3 reads TGTGCCAGCAGCTTTGCAGGGGAGGAGACCCAGTACTTC.

The chain joins TRBV11-1 to TRBJ1-3, with D hard to call. Germline V gene lookup returns CDR1 SGHAT and CDR2 FQDESV (reference sequence). This CDR3 is built from 16 residues. V lost 2 bases and J 0 bases, leaving 11 bases between the germline ends. The CDR3 reads CASSLSGRSSGNTIYF. CDR3 nucleotides: TGTGCCAGCAGCTTAAGTGGCAGAAGCTCTGGAAACACCATATATTTT.

This clone appeared a single time. The rearrangement joins TRBV10-2 to TRBJ1-4; TRBD1 matches 7 bases. CDR1 WSHSY and CDR2 SAAADI come from the germline V gene. This CDR3 comprises 16 residues. V was clipped by 6 bases and J by 0 bases; unmatched bases: 7. CDR3 protein: CASRPRQGPTNEKLFF. DNA of the CDR3: TGCGCCAGCAGGCCTAGACAGGGCCCAACTAATGAAAAACTGTTTTTT.

This chain joins TRBV5-8 and TRBJ1-5; possible D gene TRBD1, 5 bases. Per the germline V gene, CDR1 is SGHTS and CDR2 is YDEGEE. V lost 7 bases and J 5 bases, leaving 16 bases between the germline ends. The CDR3 runs 14 residues. CDR3 sequence (DNA): TGTGCCAGCTCTAAGTGGGGGGTCGATCAGCCCCAGCATTTT. Protein sequence: CASSKWGVDQPQHF. The whole variable domain, filled in from reference TRBV5-8 and TRBJ1-5, reads EAGVTQSPTHLIKTRGQQATLRCSPISGHTSVYWYQQALGLGLQFLLWYDEGEERNRGNFPPRFSGRQFPNYSSELNVNALELEDSALYLCASSKWGVDQPQHFGDGTRLSIL.